The T cell receptor (beta chain) under discussion was sequenced for a study of blood T cell repertoires in COVID-19. Profiling relied on immunoSEQ multiplex PCR, and the TCRdb table lists in-frame clones only, not all of them. The sample has 200,000 to 250,000 clones; roughly 80% are singletons. The CDR3 has 15 amino acids. Germline assignment: CDR1 MNHEY and CDR2 SMNVEV (reference sequence). The ends lost 4 bases at V and 4 bases at J; junction bases unmatched: 6. The clonotype originates from a woman between 18 and 29 years old with acute or convalescent COVID-19. Specimen: peripheral blood. This chain joins TRBV27 and TRBJ1-2; TRBD1 agrees at 10 bases. DNA of the CDR3: TGTGCCAGCAGTTCGACCGGGACAGGGGTCTATGGCTACACCTTC. As protein: CASSSTGTGVYGYTF.